This is a list of T cell receptor beta chains from one sample in a study of CD8 T cells in ankylosing spondylitis. A single record per CDR3 protein comes from TCRdb applying MiXCR to the 5' RACE reads. The table lists under 55,000 distinct CDR3 sequences, 6% to 7.5% of them singletons, with 8% to 9.5% in the top ten. The sample comprised blood, either unsorted or a sorted T cell fraction (not recorded which). The receptors here all came from a female donor with ankylosing spondylitis or in good health (not recorded which). CDR3s include the opening cysteine and the closing phenylalanine or tryptophan. The D gene is left open where the match is weak. Not every row has a clone size; where given, it reads once, few, many or a size class.

many | TRBJ2-3 | . | TRBV10-3 | TGTGCCATCAGCTGGCAGGGGGGAGACACAGATACGCAGTATTTT | CAISWQGGDTDTQYF
many | TRBJ2-3 | TRBD1 | TRBV5-1 | TGCGCCAGCAGCTTGGGGGGGACAGGGTCCACAGATACGCAGTATTTT | CASSLGGTGSTDTQYF
. | TRBJ2-1 | . | TRBV19 | TGTGCCAGTAGTACCCCCGGGACTCCCATCAACGAGCAGTTCTTC | CASSTPGTPINEQFF
many | TRBJ1-1 | TRBD1 | TRBV5-1 | TGCGCCAGCAGCTTGGAGGGGGCACTGACTGAAGCTTTCTTT | CASSLEGALTEAFF
many | TRBJ2-3 | TRBD2 | TRBV5-1 | TGCGCCAGCAGCTCAGCGGGGGGCTCTGGCGTAGATACGCAGTATTTT | CASSSAGGSGVDTQYF
many | TRBJ2-7 | TRBD1 | TRBV12-3/TRBV12-4 | TGTGCCAGCAGTTTTGGGACAGCCTACGAGCAGTACTTC | CASSFGTAYEQYF
many | TRBJ1-1 | . | TRBV6-5 | TGTGCCAGCAATCCGGGCGGGTCTGAAGCTTTCTTT | CASNPGGSEAFF
many | TRBJ1-1 | . | TRBV20-1 | TGCAGTGCTATAAAATCGACAGGTAAGAACACTGAAGCTTTCTTT | CSAIKSTGKNTEAFF
many | TRBJ2-1 | TRBD2 | TRBV19 | TGTGCCAGTAGCCAAGGGGGCCTAGCGGGGGGCCGGCTCTACAATGAGCAGTTCTTC | CASSQGGLAGGRLYNEQFF
few | TRBJ2-1 | . | TRBV5-4 | TGTGCCAGCAGCATGGATGGGATTTACAATGAGCAGTTCTTC | CASSMDGIYNEQFF
few | TRBJ2-3 | . | TRBV10-2 | TGCGCTACCTCAGGGGAGGGCACAGATACGCAGTATTTT | CATSGEGTDTQYF
many | TRBJ1-3 | . | TRBV5-6 | TGTGCCAGCAGCTTGAGCCCGGGACCCTCTGGAAACACCATATATTTT | CASSLSPGPSGNTIYF
many | TRBJ2-1 | . | TRBV20-1 | TGCAGTGCTACTGGCCGGGATGAGCAGTTCTTC | CSATGRDEQFF
. | TRBJ1-1 | . | TRBV20-1 | TGCCATTTCGCGAGGTTAACTGAAGCTTTCTTT | CHFARLTEAFF
many | TRBJ2-5 | . | TRBV27 | TGTGCCAGCAGTCGCCGAAGGGGGGAGACCCAGTACTTC | CASSRRRGETQYF
many | TRBJ2-7 | . | TRBV7-2 | TGTGCCAGCAGCTTAGTTGCGGTCTACGAGCAGTACTTC | CASSLVAVYEQYF
. | TRBJ2-1 | TRBD1 | TRBV7-9 | TGTGCCAGCAGCACCGGGACAGGGTTTGATGAGCAGTTCTTC | CASSTGTGFDEQFF
many | TRBJ2-7 | TRBD1 | TRBV5-1 | TGCGCCAGCAGCGAACAAGACAGGGCGAGCTCCTACGAGCAGTACTTC | CASSEQDRASSYEQYF
many | TRBJ2-1 | TRBD1 | TRBV20-1 | TGCAGTGCTAGAGGTCTAGGGGGCTATGGTGAGCAGTTCTTC | CSARGLGGYGEQFF
few | TRBJ2-7 | TRBD2 | TRBV11-2 | TGTGCCAGCAGCTTAGAACCGGGGGGTTCCTACGAGCAGTACTTC | CASSLEPGGSYEQYF
. | TRBJ2-1 | . | TRBV7-9 | TGTGCCAGCAGCTCCGCAGGAGGAGACAGGTCTAATGAGCAGTTCTTC | CASSSAGGDRSNEQFF
. | TRBJ1-1 | . | TRBV11-2 | TGTGCCAGCTCCCGGGTCCTTAGACGTAGACTCGCTGAAGCTTTCTTT | CASSRVLRRRLAEAFF
many | TRBJ1-4 | . | TRBV5-4 | TGTGCCAGCAGCTTGGGAGACAGTCATCAAAAACTGTTTTTT | CASSLGDSHQKLFF
many | TRBJ2-6 | . | TRBV29-1 | TGCAGCGTTCATCTGATCTCTGGGGCCAACGTCCTGACTTTC | CSVHLISGANVLTF
few | TRBJ2-3 | TRBD2 | TRBV6-5 | TGTGCCAGCACCCAACTCGGGGGGGCCACGGATACGCAGTATTTT | CASTQLGGATDTQYF
many | TRBJ2-2 | . | TRBV20-1 | TGCAGTGCTAGGTTCGGTAGCGGGAACACCGGGGAGCTGTTTTTT | CSARFGSGNTGELFF
. | TRBJ1-1 | . | TRBV24-1 | TGTGCCACCAAAGGCGGGGACACTGAAGCTTTCTTT | CATKGGDTEAFF
few | TRBJ2-3 | TRBD1 | TRBV6-2/TRBV6-3 | TGTGCCGGGCGGACAGGGCGGGCAGATACGCAGTATTTT | CAGRTGRADTQYF
many | TRBJ1-1 | . | TRBV6-1 | TGTGCCAGCATGCTGGGCGGGGAGAACACTGAAGCTTTCTTT | CASMLGGENTEAFF
many | TRBJ1-4 | TRBD1 | TRBV5-1 | TGCGCCAGCAGCTTTTCACAGGGGGGAGGAAAACTGTTTTTT | CASSFSQGGGKLFF
many | TRBJ2-3 | . | TRBV7-8 | TGTGCCAGCAGCTTAGCGTACGGGGGTCGGGTAGTCACAGATACGCAGTATTTT | CASSLAYGGRVVTDTQYF
many | TRBJ1-2 | . | TRBV12-3/TRBV12-4 | TGTGCCAGCGGACTAAGGAGGGCTTATGGCTACACCTTC | CASGLRRAYGYTF
many | TRBJ2-1 | TRBD2 | TRBV11-2 | TGTGCCAGCAGCTTAGGTGGTAGCGGGGGGTACAATGAGCAGTTCTTC | CASSLGGSGGYNEQFF
many | TRBJ1-6 | TRBD1 | TRBV5-1 | TGCGCCAGCAGCACGGACAGGGGGCGGAATTCACCCCTCCACTTT | CASSTDRGRNSPLHF
few | TRBJ2-3 | TRBD1 | TRBV12-3/TRBV12-4 | TGTGCCAGCAGTATCCGGGACAGGGGGACAGATACGCAGTATTTT | CASSIRDRGTDTQYF
. | TRBJ1-4 | TRBD1 | TRBV7-8 | TGTGCCAGCAGCTTAGAGGGGGGCAGGGGGGCAACTAATGAAAAACTGTTTTTT | CASSLEGGRGATNEKLFF
many | TRBJ2-2 | . | TRBV12-3/TRBV12-4 | TGTGCCAGCAGTTTTAGGGTACCCGGGGAGCTGTTTTTT | CASSFRVPGELFF